One and the same sample provided the 29 T cell receptor beta chains below, sequenced in a study of T cell responses to AZD1222 COVID-19 vaccine. The data were produced by immunoSEQ multiplex PCR, yet TCRdb's version contains in-frame clones alone and is incomplete. The sample includes roughly 120,000 clones, roughly 91% of them seen just once. Specimen: peripheral blood, collected 28 days after the second AZD1222 dose. The receptors here all came from an adult who received the AZD1222 COVID-19 vaccine.

This sequence joins TRBV7-8 and TRBJ1-6; perhaps TRBD1 as D (5 bases). V was trimmed by 1 base and J by 4 bases, leaving 11 bases between them. CDR3 length equals 16 residues. Germline values: CDR1 SGHVS, CDR2 FQNEAQ. The CDR3: CASSLGREGYNSPLHF. The CDR3 coding sequence is TGTGCCAGCAGCTTAGGAAGGGAGGGGTATAATTCACCCCTCCACTTT.

The chain recombines TRBV11-2 with TRBJ2-1; D perhaps matches TRBD1 (6 bases). The CDR3 consists of 17 residues. Germline loops: CDR1 SGHAT, CDR2 FQNNGV. V was shortened by 2 bases and J by 9 bases, with 23 bases between the two germline ends. The CDR3 region has the DNA TGTGCCAGCAGCTTACCCAAGACAGGCCGCTCTTCCGGTGAGCAGTTCTTC. It translates to CASSLPKTGRSSGEQFF.

This clone was detected once. CDR3 sequence reads: CASSLVASGSGYNEQFF. CDR3 DNA: TGCGCCAGCAGCTTGGTAGCTAGCGGGAGTGGGTACAATGAGCAGTTCTTC. The V and J genes are TRBV5-1 and TRBJ2-1; TRBD2 agrees at 10 bases. The V gene end was trimmed by 0 bases and the J gene end by 4 bases; junction bases not matched to a gene: 7. Germline CDR1 reads SGHRS; CDR2 reads YFSETQ. The CDR3 length is 17 residues.

V gene TRBV6-5 combines with J gene TRBJ2-1, with D possibly matching TRBD1 (5 bases). Germline V gene sequence: CDR1 MNHEY, CDR2 SVGAGI. V was shortened by 4 bases and J by 3 bases, with 10 bases between the two germline ends. The CDR3 length is 14 residues. The CDR3 is CASSWGSYYNEQFF. For the CDR3, the DNA is TGTGCCAGCAGTTGGGGCTCCTACTACAATGAGCAGTTCTTC.

The chain carries TRBV21-1 and TRBJ2-5; the table's D call TRBD1 went unverified against the DNA. TRBV21-1 counts as a pseudogene. The CDR3 consists of 13 residues. The CDR3 DNA is TGTGCCAGCAGAGATCCAGGGTATAAGACCCAGTACTTC. Protein sequence: CASRDPGYKTQYF.

The count of this clone is one. CDR3 residues: CASSAGGRGRGGPEQYF. CDR3 coding DNA: TGTGCCAGTAGTGCCGGCGGACGCGGACGGGGGGGGCCCGAGCAGTACTTC. The genes are TRBV19 and TRBJ2-7; 8 bases are shared with TRBD2. The V segment lost 5 bases and the J segment 6 bases; nucleotides outside the gene matches: 18. This CDR3 is built from 17 residues. Germline CDR1 reads LNHDA; CDR2 reads SQIVND (reference sequence).

A single count supports this clone. This chain uses TRBV27 with TRBJ2-7; D tentatively fits TRBD1 or TRBD2 (5 bases each). V was shortened by 2 bases and J by 0 bases, with 20 bases between the two germline ends. CDR3 length: 18 amino acids. Germline lookup yields CDR1 MNHEY and CDR2 SMNVEV (reference sequence). CDR3 region: CASSLHYIPGLTSYEQYF. In DNA form, the CDR3 reads TGTGCCAGCAGTTTACATTATATCCCGGGGCTTACCTCCTACGAGCAGTACTTC.

This clone was seen once. The rearrangement joins TRBV11-3 to TRBJ2-7; D is perhaps TRBD1 (7 bases). Trimming shortened V by 0 bases and J by 5 bases, and 20 bases separated the two germline ends. The CDR3 has 17 residues. Germline CDR1 is SGHNT and CDR2 is YENEEA. The CDR3 DNA reads TGTGCCAGCAGCTTAGATCGGGGAAAGGGGGCTAGCGACGAGCAGTACTTC. It codes for CASSLDRGKGASDEQYF.

The chain is built from TRBV14 and TRBJ2-4; D is unresolved. Germline CDR1 is SGHDN and CDR2 is FVKESK. This CDR3 has 21 residues. Trimming removed 0 bases from V and 0 bases from J, with 24 bases in between. The CDR3 here is CASSQEPSWGTVELAKNIQYF. CDR3 coding DNA: TGTGCCAGCAGCCAAGAGCCCTCGTGGGGAACGGTCGAATTAGCCAAAAACATTCAGTACTTC.

The V gene is TRBV5-4, the J gene TRBJ2-7, with TRBD2 matching over 7 bases. CDR3 length: 15 amino acids. Losses at the gene ends were 4 bases for V and 2 bases for J; bases not matched to a gene: 9. Germline loops: CDR1 SGHNT, CDR2 YYREEE (reference sequence). The CDR3 spells CASSVAAGAAYEQYF. The CDR3 coding sequence is TGTGCCAGCAGCGTGGCCGCGGGAGCGGCCTACGAGCAGTACTTC.

This clone was seen only a few times. The chain has TRBV7-2 and TRBJ2-7, with 11 bases aligning to TRBD2. This CDR3 has 15 residues. The V segment lost 3 bases and the J segment 6 bases; nucleotides outside the gene matches: 7. CDR1 is SGHTA, CDR2 FQGNSA, per germline. The CDR3 DNA is TGTGCCAGCAGCTTCTCTAGCGGGAGGAGGGGCGAGCAGTACTTC. Amino acid sequence: CASSFSSGRRGEQYF.

The chain recombines TRBV13 with TRBJ2-7, with 12 bases aligning to TRBD2. Germline loops: CDR1 PRHDT, CDR2 FYEKMQ (reference sequence). J lost 5 bases, V lost 4 bases, and 12 bases had no gene match. CDR3 length: 17 residues. CDR3 nucleotides: TGTGCCAGCAGCTCCACCGTGACTAGCGGGAGTTTTCACGAGCAGTACTTC. This gives the protein CASSSTVTSGSFHEQYF.

The chain combines TRBV10-2 with TRBJ2-7, with D perhaps matching TRBD1 (6 bases). Trimming stripped 5 bases from V and 6 bases from J, with 11 bases between. In germline, CDR1 is WSHSY, CDR2 SAAADI. The CDR3 is 12 amino acids. CDR3 DNA sequence: TGCGCCAGCAGTCCCCAGGGGCGCGAGCAGTACTTC. Translating gives CASSPQGREQYF.

The chain joins TRBV6-4 to TRBJ1-6, with D perhaps TRBD1 (5 bases). Per germline, CDR1 MRHNA and CDR2 SNTAGT. This CDR3 is built from 14 residues. Trimming removed 0 bases from V and 10 bases from J, with 10 bases in between. The DNA of the CDR3 is TGTGCCAGCAGTGACTCGAATGGGGGATCACCCCTCCACTTT. Protein product: CASSDSNGGSPLHF.

The chain carries TRBV18 and TRBJ1-6; maybe TRBD1 (5 bases). The V end lost 2 bases, the J end lost 10 bases, and 15 bases lay between the germline ends. The CDR3 is 15 residues long. Germline V gene data show CDR1 as KGHSH and CDR2 as LQKENI. This chain's CDR3 is CASSPSLQGGSPLHF. The CDR3 DNA reads as TGTGCCAGCTCACCATCGTTGCAGGGTGGGTCACCCCTCCACTTT.

The J gene is TRBJ1-2, the V gene TRBV13; D remains ambiguous. V was trimmed by 6 bases and J by 4 bases, leaving 15 bases between them. This CDR3 spans 14 amino acids. Germline V CDR1 and CDR2: PRHDT, FYEKMQ (reference sequence). CDR3 sequence reads: CASSLGSGIYGYTF. The CDR3 DNA is TGTGCCAGCAGTCTAGGGTCGGGGATCTATGGCTACACCTTC.

This chain connects TRBV30 to TRBJ1-2; maybe TRBD1 (6 bases). Germline V gene sequence: CDR1 GTSNPN, CDR2 SVGIG (reference sequence). The CDR3 contains 14 residues. With 5 bases removed from V and 1 base from J, the gap between germline ends came to 14 bases. CDR3 sequence reads: CAWSGTSYNYGYTF. CDR3 nucleotides: TGTGCCTGGTCCGGGACAAGCTATAACTATGGCTACACCTTC.

The chain carries TRBV4-1 and TRBJ2-5; D is unclear. Trimming took off 0 bases at V and 2 bases at J, with 7 bases between the two ends. The CDR3 has 14 amino acids. Per germline, CDR1 MGHRA and CDR2 YSYEKL. The CDR3 sequence: CASSQESRQETQYF. CDR3 DNA sequence: TGCGCCAGCAGCCAAGAATCAAGACAAGAGACCCAGTACTTC.

The chain joins TRBV11-3 to TRBJ1-1, with D unresolved. This CDR3 comprises 14 residues. The V end was cut by 0 bases, the J end by 2 bases, with 7 bases between. The germline V gene has CDR1 SGHNT and CDR2 YENEEA. The CDR3 is CASSLDGPNTEAFF. For the CDR3, the DNA is TGTGCCAGCAGCTTAGATGGGCCTAACACTGAAGCTTTCTTT.

The chain is built from TRBV5-8 and TRBJ2-1, with TRBD2 as a possible D gene (5 bases). Looked up from germline, CDR1 is SGHTS and CDR2 is YDEGEE. The CDR3 contains 16 residues. The germline V and J ends were trimmed by 0 bases and 4 bases, with 14 bases remaining between them. This CDR3 reads CASSLDAGIQYNEQFF. The CDR3 DNA is TGTGCCAGCAGCTTGGACGCCGGGATCCAATACAATGAGCAGTTCTTC.

V is TRBV6-2 or TRBV6-3 and J is TRBJ2-1; 9 bases match TRBD2. The V segment lost 0 bases and the J segment 6 bases; nucleotides outside the gene matches: 12. CDR1 MNHEY and CDR2 SVGEGT come from the germline V gene. The CDR3 is 18 amino acids. The CDR3 DNA is TGTGCCAGCAGTTACTCGATGGGCGGGAGGGCCCGGACCAATGAGCAGTTCTTC. It is translated as CASSYSMGGRARTNEQFF.

This chain uses TRBV7-8 with TRBJ2-1; D uncertain. Germline-derived CDR1 and CDR2 are SGHVS and FQNEAQ. V lost 3 bases to trimming and J lost 15 bases, with 15 bases between them. The CDR3 has 12 amino acids. CDR3 region: CASSFLGASRFF. As DNA, the CDR3 is TGTGCCAGCAGCTTCCTAGGTGCTAGTCGGTTCTTC.

The chain uses TRBV3-1 (or the pseudogene TRBV3-2) and TRBJ1-5; tentative D call: TRBD1 (5 bases). The CDR3 contains 14 residues. V lost 4 bases and J lost 1, with 8 bases in between. The germline gives CDR1 LGHDT, CDR2 YNNKEL (reference sequence). In nucleotides, the CDR3 is TGTGCCAGCAGCCTCCGGGGCAGCAATCAGCCCCAGCATTTT. As protein: CASSLRGSNQPQHF.

The V and J genes are TRBV18 and TRBJ1-4; 7 positions match TRBD1. The CDR3 loop spans 16 amino acids. J was trimmed by 8 bases and V by 2 bases; bases with no gene match: 11. Germline V gene sequence: CDR1 KGHSH, CDR2 LQKENI. DNA for the CDR3: TGTGCCAGCTCACCAGGGACAGCGAGTAGGGGAGAAAAACTGTTTTTT. Its translation is CASSPGTASRGEKLFF.

This chain links TRBV7-3 with TRBJ2-7; the match to TRBD2 covers 7 bases. Trimming took 0 bases from V and 6 from J; bases not matched to a gene: 5. The CDR3 is 14 amino acids. Germline CDR1 and CDR2: SGHTA and FQGTGA. Written as DNA, the CDR3 is TGTGCCAGCAGCTTAACGGCAGGGAGGGGCGAGCAGTACTTC. It yields the protein CASSLTAGRGEQYF. Full variable domain (outside the CDR3, taken from reference TRBV7-3 and TRBJ2-7): GAGVSQTPSNKVTEKGKYVELRCDPISGHTALYWYRQSLGQGPEFLIYFQGTGAADDSGLPNDRFFAVRPEGSVSTLKIQRTERGDSAVYLCASSLTAGRGEQYFGPGTRLTVT.

This clone is a singleton in its sample. The V and J genes are TRBV5-8 and TRBJ1-5, with a possible D match to TRBD1 (5 bases). The CDR3 length is 15 residues. Germline V gene sequence: CDR1 SGHTS, CDR2 YDEGEE. The V gene lost 4 bases and the J gene lost 0 bases, with 11 bases spanning the gap. The CDR3 region has the DNA TGTGCCAGCAGCCCGGGACGTTATAGCAATCAGCCCCAGCATTTT. Protein sequence: CASSPGRYSNQPQHF.

The V gene is TRBV6-2 or TRBV6-3, the J gene TRBJ2-5; 10 positions match TRBD2. The CDR3 is made up of 15 amino acids. Germline trimming cut 6 bases from V and 5 bases from J; bases unmatched to any gene: 9. In germline, CDR1 is MNHEY, CDR2 SVGEGT. CDR3 DNA: TGTGCCAGCAGCCTAGCGGGAGTGGTGGTGGAGACCCAGTACTTC. This sequence encodes CASSLAGVVVETQYF.

The chain has TRBV7-2 and TRBJ2-1; perhaps TRBD2 as D (6 bases). CDR3 length: 13 amino acids. Germline CDR1 SGHTA, CDR2 FQGNSA. The germline V and J ends were trimmed by 2 bases and 5 bases, with 7 bases remaining between them. CDR3 DNA sequence: TGTGCCAGCAGCTTATGGGGGGACAATGAGCAGTTCTTC. Its protein is CASSLWGDNEQFF.

The chain joins TRBV5-1 to TRBJ1-6, with D unresolved. CDR1 is SGHRS and CDR2 is YFSETQ in the germline V gene. This CDR3 region has 16 residues. V was trimmed by 0 bases and J by 0 bases, leaving 7 bases between them. CDR3 nucleotide sequence: TGCGCCAGCAGCTTGGCTGGGAGCTCCTATAATTCACCCCTCCACTTT. Translation gives CASSLAGSSYNSPLHF.